This entry describes one T cell receptor (beta chain). Its antigen is unidentified. The V gene's germline CDR1 is MNHEY and CDR2 SMNVEV (reference sequence). The V end was cut by 5 bases, the J end by 0 bases, with 7 bases between. The CDR3 is 13 amino acids. As for time point: patch test 1, 2 weeks after DPC sensitization. Regarding treatment: therapeutic diphenylcyclopropenone sensitization with weekly scalp DPC. Within the library, unique molecular identifiers were attached to each individual cDNA molecule. TCRdb passed the RACE reads through MiXCR, listing each CDR3 protein once. The repertoire holds roughly 86,000 distinct CDR3 sequences, roughly 10% seen once, with less than 2.5% in the top ten. The data derive from a study of human T cells and chemical hapten exposure. The overall study: The upper back received 0.01% DPC by patch testing, with results read at 6 days.

Study-wide results and limits: DPC sensitization left the count of TCRs above 1 in 1000 unchanged.

The chain recombines TRBV27 with TRBJ2-5; D gene ambiguous. This receptor was obtained from a man aged 40-49 years with alopecia areata. Some clones in this sample may be carry-over from other donors' samples. This specimen was whole blood, taken in connection with sensitization to the hapten diphenylcyclopropenone (DPC). The CDR3 loop reads CASSPSYQETQYF. The CDR3 region has the DNA TGTGCCAGCAGTCCCTCGTACCAAGAGACCCAGTACTTC.